This entry is about one T cell receptor (beta chain). Its specificity is unknown. No conserved phenylalanine or tryptophan ends this CDR3, so it is likely a read error. It is unclear where the CDR3 begins or ends on the DNA, so no DNA is shown, and the CDR3 is as TCRdb lists it. The sample originates from a study of Graves' ophthalmopathy and Graves' hyperthyroidism. Scientists amplified the TCR beta CDR3 regions from RNA transcripts. HTBI primers were employed in first-round RT-PCR, then a second-round multiplex PCR followed. TCRdb re-derived calls from the multiplex PCR reads in MiXCR, one entry per CDR3 protein. The sample carries some 350,000 distinct CDR3 sequences, approximately 17% recorded once. Germline CDR1 reads KGHDR; CDR2 reads SFDVKD. The CDR3 is 12 amino acids in total, end residues counted. By definition, stable hyperthyroidism involved no ophthalmopathy within 18 months of follow-up. It was on clinical symptoms, serum thyroxine, TRAb, thyroid ultrasound and orbital computed tomography that diagnosis relied. It was from roughly 9.3 ml of fresh peripheral blood that the PBMCs came.

Whole-study findings and limits: With a specificity of roughly 72% and a sensitivity of about 69%, the model predicted ophthalmopathy progression.

The chain combines TRBV24-1 with TRBJ2-2. This TCR was sampled from an adult woman with stable Graves' hyperthyroidism. The source material was peripheral blood. CDR3 loop: CATSDRAGELCV.